This T cell receptor beta chain emerged from a study of T-cell memory formation after mild COVID-19. Whole-study results and caveats: Clones that contracted clustered mainly in CM and EM if CD4+ and in EMRA if CD8+. The SARS-CoV-2 specificity of second-wave clones reaching peak at day 37 remained unverified. Whereas later expanders leaned CD4+, clones contracting day 15 to 85 showed a balanced CD4/CD8 makeup.

This CDR3 spans 15 amino acids. Sample barcodes and UMIs were carried by the TCR alpha and TCR beta cDNA libraries that 5'RACE generated with constant-segment primers. Using its own MiXCR run on the 5' RACE reads, TCRdb lists one record per CDR3 protein. Of roughly 15,000 distinct CDR3 sequences listed, around 25% are singletons. Comment on this clonotype: The antigen is not known. The germline gene is not matched at one end of the junction; a read error may be the cause.

The source material was PBMCs or a T cell subset sorted from them (not recorded which). This TCR was sampled from a man between 18 and 29 years old who had mild COVID-19 (a few samples of this study predate the infection). Cell type and time point are not known. The rearrangement uses TRBV12-3 or TRBV12-4 and TRBJ1-4; D is undetermined. CDR3 nucleotide sequence: TGTGCCAGCAGCTTAGTTTTGAGGAGGAATGAAAAACTGTTTTTT. This translates into CASSLVLRRNEKLFF.